The rows below give T cell receptor beta chains drawn from one sample of a study of T cells in tumors after PD-1 blockade. Sequencing was performed with immunoSEQ multiplex PCR; in TCRdb, only in-frame clones are kept and a portion is missing. The table lists around 35,000 clones, roughly 73% of them singletons, with 40% in the top ten. The sample was PBMCs, taken after anti-PD-1 treatment. The receptors were sampled from a human donor with basal cell carcinoma. The CDR3 runs from the conserved cysteine through the conserved F or W. The D gene is left open where the match is weak. Expanded clones are given a class, and other clones once, few, many or no size at all.

clone_size,d_call,v_call,j_call,cdr3_aa,cdr3_nt
-,-,TRBV5-1,TRBJ1-1,CASTLDSGNTEAFF,TGCGCCAGCACCCTCGACAGTGGGAACACTGAAGCTTTCTTT
-,-,TRBV10-3,TRBJ2-7,CAISDLTRGDEQYF,TGTGCCATCAGTGACCTGACACGCGGCGACGAGCAGTACTTC
-,-,TRBV4-2,TRBJ2-1,CASSLAVTYNEQFF,TGTGCCAGCAGCCTGGCGGTAACCTACAATGAGCAGTTCTTC
-,TRBD1,TRBV2,TRBJ2-7,CASTDYGTGGREQYF,TGTGCCAGCACCGACTACGGGACAGGGGGGCGCGAGCAGTACTTC
-,-,TRBV7-9,TRBJ2-1,CASSLSTSEQFF,TGTGCCAGCAGCTTATCTACTAGTGAGCAGTTCTTC
-,-,TRBV6-5,TRBJ1-2,CASSYSSQSYGYTF,TGTGCCAGCAGTTACTCGAGTCAGAGCTATGGCTACACCTTC
-,-,TRBV5-6,TRBJ2-5,CASSYGQRETQYF,TGTGCCAGCAGCTACGGACAGCGGGAGACCCAGTACTTC
-,TRBD1,TRBV28,TRBJ1-2,CASVQGAGGYTF,TGTGCCAGCGTTCAGGGGGCAGGGGGCTACACCTTC
-,-,TRBV4-3,TRBJ1-3,CASSRTVVDTIYF,TGCGCCAGCAGCCGGACGGTGGTGGACACCATATATTTT
-,TRBD2,TRBV6-6,TRBJ2-1,CASSYRLAGYNEQFF,TGTGCCAGCAGTTACAGACTAGCGGGGTACAATGAGCAGTTCTTC
-,-,TRBV27,TRBJ2-3,CASSLRRITDTQYF,TGTGCCAGCAGTTTACGTAGGATCACAGATACGCAGTATTTT
many,TRBD2,TRBV27,TRBJ2-7,CASRPSTSGSSYEQYF,TGTGCCAGCAGACCTTCCACTAGCGGGAGCTCCTACGAGCAGTACTTC
-,TRBD1,TRBV6-5,TRBJ1-2,CASSPPGQGIYGYTF,TGTGCCAGCAGTCCACCGGGACAGGGAATCTATGGCTACACCTTC
-,TRBD2,TRBV7-3,TRBJ2-2,CASRVSGGTGELFF,TGTGCCAGCAGAGTTAGCGGGGGCACCGGGGAGCTGTTTTTT
-,TRBD2,TRBV7-3,TRBJ2-5,CASSLSGLAGGPRETQYF,TGTGCCAGCAGCCTCTCGGGACTAGCGGGAGGGCCTAGAGAGACCCAGTACTTC
-,-,TRBV7-8,TRBJ2-1,CASKGDLVINEQFF,TGTGCCAGCAAAGGGGATCTCGTTATCAATGAGCAGTTCTTC
once,TRBD1,TRBV6-5,TRBJ2-5,CASSYTIGQGTETQYF,TGTGCCAGCAGTTACACAATCGGACAGGGAACAGAGACCCAGTACTTC
-,-,TRBV9,TRBJ2-3,CATSYGATSTDTQYF,TGTGCCACTTCCTACGGAGCGACTAGCACAGATACGCAGTATTTT
once,TRBD1,TRBV18,TRBJ2-2,CASSPGQGDTGELFF,TGTGCCAGCTCACCAGGACAGGGGGACACCGGGGAGCTGTTTTTT
-,-,TRBV4-3,TRBJ1-2,CASSQEIQQPFGGYTF,TGCGCCAGCAGCCAAGAAATACAGCAGCCCTTCGGGGGCTACACCTTC
-,-,TRBV6-5,TRBJ1-1,CASRFTGENTEAFF,TGTGCCAGCAGATTTACAGGAGAGAACACTGAAGCTTTCTTT
-,-,TRBV27,TRBJ1-1,CASGYRDLEAFF,TGTGCCAGCGGATACCGGGATCTTGAAGCTTTCTTT
-,-,TRBV4-3,TRBJ1-1,CASNDRRGFTEAFF,TGCGCCAGTAATGACAGGAGGGGTTTTACTGAAGCTTTCTTT
-,TRBD1,TRBV9,TRBJ2-7,CASSSGTGGEQYF,TGTGCCAGCAGCTCCGGGACAGGGGGCGAGCAGTACTTC
few,-,TRBV27,TRBJ1-1,CASSLSAGSRAFF,TGTGCCAGCAGTTTATCAGCAGGGTCTCGCGCTTTCTTT
-,-,TRBV7-2,TRBJ1-2,CASSLNRGHYGYTF,TGTGCCAGCAGCTTAAATAGGGGACACTATGGCTACACCTTC
-,TRBD1,TRBV7-2,TRBJ1-3,CASSPDTGTGGGNTIYF,TGTGCCAGCAGCCCAGATACCGGGACAGGGGGCGGAAACACCATATATTTT
few,TRBD1,TRBV28,TRBJ1-2,CASRAQGGNYGYTF,TGTGCCAGCAGGGCCCAGGGGGGGAACTATGGCTACACCTTC
few,-,TRBV4-1,TRBJ1-1,CASSQGVSSYTEAFF,TGCGCCAGCAGCCAAGGAGTCAGTTCTTACACTGAAGCTTTCTTT
once,-,TRBV6-5,TRBJ1-4,CASRLQPATNEKLFF,TGTGCCAGCAGGCTTCAACCCGCAACTAATGAAAAACTGTTTTTT
-,-,TRBV19,TRBJ1-3,CASRATHSSGNTIYF,TGTGCCAGTAGGGCGACGCACAGCTCTGGAAACACCATATATTTT
few,TRBD2,TRBV6-1,TRBJ2-2,CASSARLADVAGELFF,TGTGCCAGCAGTGCCCGACTAGCGGACGTGGCCGGGGAGCTGTTTTTT
many,-,TRBV6-5,TRBJ1-1,CASMPPGVTEAFF,TGTGCCAGCATGCCCCCGGGGGTTACTGAAGCTTTCTTT
once,-,TRBV7-6,TRBJ1-1,CASSLVPGPQRAEAFF,TGTGCCAGCAGCTTAGTCCCGGGACCCCAACGGGCTGAAGCTTTCTTT
-,TRBD1,TRBV28,TRBJ1-4,CASSRTGVNEKLFF,TGTGCCAGCAGCCGGACAGGGGTTAATGAAAAACTGTTTTTT
-,TRBD1,TRBV6-2/TRBV6-3,TRBJ2-7,CASSLTGEPWDEQYF,TGTGCCAGCAGTTTGACAGGGGAACCTTGGGACGAGCAGTACTTC
few,TRBD1,TRBV27,TRBJ1-2,CASRGGRQGSGYTF,TGTGCCAGCCGCGGGGGGAGACAGGGTTCTGGCTACACCTTC
-,-,TRBV7-9,TRBJ1-4,CASSFGSTEKLFF,TGTGCCAGCAGCTTTGGCAGTACAGAAAAACTGTTTTTT
-,-,TRBV19,TRBJ1-1,CASSISRGSAFF,TGTGCCAGTAGTATTTCCCGAGGTTCAGCTTTCTTT
-,-,TRBV4-2,TRBJ2-6,CASSQDGSSGANVLTF,TGTGCCAGCAGCCAAGACGGAAGCTCTGGGGCCAACGTCCTGACTTTC
-,TRBD1,TRBV11-3,TRBJ2-3,CASSLGQGANTQYF,TGTGCCAGCAGCTTGGGACAGGGGGCCAATACGCAGTATTTT
once,TRBD2,TRBV29-1,TRBJ2-7,CSGGSGRQSEQYF,TGCAGCGGGGGTAGCGGGAGGCAAAGCGAGCAGTACTTC
-,-,TRBV6-2/TRBV6-3,TRBJ2-3,CASSYSRQDTQYF,TGTGCCAGCAGTTACTCGAGGCAAGATACGCAGTATTTT
-,-,TRBV19,TRBJ2-7,CASSIESGLYEQYF,TGTGCCAGTAGTATCGAATCTGGGCTGTACGAGCAGTACTTC
few,-,TRBV7-3,TRBJ1-1,CASSFGAGTEAFF,TGTGCCAGCAGCTTTGGTGCTGGGACTGAAGCTTTCTTT
once,TRBD1,TRBV5-1,TRBJ2-2,CASSTQGQGVITGELFF,TGCGCCAGCAGCACCCAGGGACAGGGGGTTATCACCGGGGAGCTGTTTTTT
-,-,TRBV24-1,TRBJ2-3,CATAGDTESPDTQYF,TGTGCCACCGCTGGGGACACCGAGTCCCCAGATACGCAGTATTTT
-,TRBD1,TRBV7-2,TRBJ1-2,CASSPDSPPTGGGGYTF,TGTGCCAGCAGCCCTGACTCCCCCCCAACAGGGGGCGGGGGCTACACCTTC
few,TRBD2,TRBV7-9,TRBJ2-3,CATEGTSGAPFSTDTQYF,TGTGCCACGGAGGGGACTAGCGGAGCCCCTTTTAGCACAGATACGCAGTATTTT
-,-,TRBV4-2,TRBJ2-7,CASSLDPSGAYEQYF,TGTGCCAGCAGCCTAGATCCCTCAGGGGCCTACGAGCAGTACTTC
-,-,TRBV28,TRBJ1-5,CASSRSTGGSNQPQHF,TGTGCCAGCAGCCGTTCGACAGGCGGGAGCAATCAGCCCCAGCATTTT
-,TRBD1,TRBV2,TRBJ2-1,CASSEGQGAWDEQFF,TGTGCCAGCAGTGAGGGGCAGGGGGCGTGGGATGAGCAGTTCTTC
-,-,TRBV18,TRBJ2-5,CASSISSTYRETQYF,TGTGCCAGCTCTATCTCCTCGACGTATCGAGAGACCCAGTACTTC
-,-,TRBV6-4,TRBJ2-3,CASRGTAGGDTQYF,TGTGCCAGCAGGGGGACGGCTGGGGGAGATACGCAGTATTTT
many,TRBD1,TRBV28,TRBJ2-1,CASSLEDRVFDEQFF,TGTGCCAGCAGTTTAGAGGACAGGGTATTCGATGAGCAGTTCTTC
-,TRBD2,TRBV7-2,TRBJ2-3,CASSPYNPAGAQLRDTQYF,TGTGCCAGCAGCCCCTATAATCCAGCGGGGGCCCAACTGAGAGATACGCAGTATTTT
-,-,TRBV7-2,TRBJ1-3,CASSLQALSGNTIYF,TGTGCCAGCAGCTTACAGGCCCTCTCTGGAAACACCATATATTTT
-,-,TRBV6-1,TRBJ1-5,CASSEAWGFDQPQHF,TGTGCCAGCAGTGAAGCCTGGGGATTCGATCAGCCCCAGCATTTT
medium-sized,TRBD2,TRBV5-1,TRBJ2-1,CASSLASGDYNEQFF,TGCGCCAGCAGCTTGGCTAGCGGGGACTACAATGAGCAGTTCTTC